This record covers a single TCR beta chain. Only in-frame clones appear in the TCRdb table, and some are missing; sequencing was by immunoSEQ multiplex PCR. The sample contains over 250,000 clones, about four fifths of which appear only once. This CDR3 is 14 amino acids long. The germline CDR1 and CDR2 sequences are LGHDT and YNNKEL (reference sequence). V was trimmed by 4 bases and J by 8 bases, leaving 14 bases between them. The sample belongs to a study of blood T cell repertoires in COVID-19. This TCR was sampled from a man between 40 and 49 years old who had been exposed to COVID-19. The sample was PBMCs or T cells enriched from blood (not recorded which). The J gene is TRBJ1-4, the V gene TRBV3-1 (or the pseudogene TRBV3-2); D ambiguous. The CDR3: CASSPSAAGEKLFF. The CDR3 DNA follows: TGTGCCAGCAGCCCATCGGCCGCGGGCGAAAAACTGTTTTTT.